This T cell receptor beta chain was recorded in a study of cytomegalovirus exposure and HLA in healthy donors. Looking at the study overall: Most donors, approximately 82% of approximately 400 genotyped, fell in the Caucasian-associated ancestry cluster.

In the PCR, 60 Vbeta and 13 Jbeta primers were used. The table came from immunoSEQ multiplex PCR; TCRdb's copy has only in-frame clones and leaves some out. The sample includes about 140,000 clones, 82% seen only once; the top ten take 1.5% to 2.5%. CDR1 SGHTA and CDR2 FQGNSA come from the germline V gene. The CDR3 sequence is 16 residues long. V lost 1 base and J 5 bases, leaving 17 bases between the germline ends. Points from the study as a whole: Across HLA loci, a later analysis found differing TCR association rates, with DRB1 most and HLA-C fewest. TCR beta V segments were, for the most part, productive about 87% or about 30% of the time in an earlier analysis. After further analysis at a later stage, some 15,000 TCR beta sequences were associated with HLA alleles at 0.05 false discovery rate.

Comment on this clone: Its antigen is as yet unknown.

The clonotype comes from a woman aged 40 to 50 in good health and CMV-seronegative. The sequencing sample was made of PBMCs. This rearrangement joins TRBV7-2 to TRBJ1-1; D remains unclear. CDR3 loop: CASSLGPGRERTEAFF. CDR3 nucleotides: TGTGCCAGCAGCTTAGGTCCCGGACGGGAGAGGACTGAAGCTTTCTTT.